This TCR beta chain was retrieved from a study of early T cells in non-severe SARS-CoV-2 infection. The overall study: The authors sequenced bulk RNA from unsorted whole blood, leaving chains unpaired.

General observations from the study: Private and CD4 specificities were missed by VDJdb matching, which favored anti-spike CD8 responses.

This clonotype showed up just a few times. Its antigen is unknown. The CDR3 length is 16 residues. Trimming stripped 5 bases from V and 0 bases from J, with 16 bases between. In germline, CDR1 is SQVTM, CDR2 ANQGSEA. Individual cDNA molecules received unique molecular identifiers. Via MiXCR, TCRdb re-called the 5' RACE reads, giving one row per CDR3 protein. The repertoire includes approximately 65,000 distinct CDR3 sequences, approximately 14% of them detected once, and around 4% sits in the top ten. Sample: whole blood. This chain links TRBV29-1 with TRBJ2-2; D may correspond to TRBD1 or TRBD2 (7 bases each). The clonotype was recovered from an adult who was a healthcare worker with PCR-confirmed SARS-CoV-2 infection or an uninfected control (not recorded which). DNA of the CDR3: TGCAGCGTTTCCCGGGGGGACAGCGCGAACACCGGGGAGCTGTTTTTT. This gives the protein CSVSRGDSANTGELFF.